The rows below give T cell receptor beta chains drawn from one sample of a study of T-cell reconstitution after alpha-beta-depleted transplantation in children. TCRdb re-derived calls from the PCR reads in MiXCR, one entry per CDR3 protein. The sample contains 250,000 to 350,000 distinct CDR3 sequences, 23% of which appear only once. Here the sequenced sample was PBMCs, mostly from graft donor cells, taken 180 days after TCRalphabeta/CD19-depleted stem cell transplant. Receptors were obtained from a male patient younger than 18 who had a stem cell transplant for acute lymphoblastic leukemia, so the T cells may come from the graft donor. Each CDR3 is given with its conserved first and last residue. The D gene is left open where the match is weak. Size is stated for part of the rows, as once, few or many counts, or as a class when the clone is expanded.

size,D,V,J,CDR3,DNA
few,TRBD1,TRBV7-8,TRBJ2-2,CASSEDRVNTGDLFF,TGTGCCAGCAGCGAAGACAGGGTGAACACCGGGGATCTGTTTTTT
many,TRBD1,TRBV4-1,TRBJ1-4,CASSPGQGGEKLFF,TGCGCCAGCAGCCCAGGACAGGGAGGTGAAAAACTGTTTTTT
NA,NA,TRBV5-1,TRBJ1-2,CASSPGDGYGYTF,TGCGCCAGCAGCCCAGGTGACGGCTATGGCTACACCTTC
many,TRBD1,TRBV6-5,TRBJ1-2,CASSYSRQGAGGYTF,TGTGCCAGCAGTTACTCACGACAGGGGGCCGGTGGCTACACCTTC
few,NA,TRBV7-2,TRBJ1-1,CASSPFSVVMNTEAFF,TGTGCCAGCAGCCCCTTCAGTGTAGTTATGAACACTGAAGCTTTCTTT
few,NA,TRBV5-1,TRBJ2-3,CASSPQRAAGTDTQYF,TGCGCCAGCAGCCCGCAGCGGGCGGCGGGGACAGATACGCAGTATTTT
NA,NA,TRBV11-2,TRBJ1-5,CASSLGVNSNQPQHF,TGTGCCAGCAGCTTAGGAGTGAATAGCAATCAGCCCCAGCATTTT
NA,NA,TRBV5-1,TRBJ2-1,CASSLARVNEQFF,TGCGCCAGCAGCTTGGCCCGGGTCAATGAGCAGTTCTTC
few,TRBD2,TRBV7-9,TRBJ2-7,CASSRGDYGNTHEQYF,TGTGCCAGCAGCCGAGGGGACTACGGTAACACCCACGAGCAGTACTTC
NA,TRBD1,TRBV27,TRBJ1-1,CASSLLGRGQAEAFF,TGTGCCAGCAGTTTATTGGGCAGGGGGCAAGCTGAAGCTTTCTTT
few,NA,TRBV6-1,TRBJ2-7,CASSEGYYEQYF,TGTGCCAGCTCCGAGGGATACTACGAGCAGTACTTC
NA,TRBD2,TRBV7-8,TRBJ2-7,CASSARTSGKTYEQYF,TGTGCCAGCAGCGCCAGGACTAGCGGTAAGACCTACGAGCAGTACTTC
many,NA,TRBV3-1,TRBJ2-1,CASRLYGSPPNEQFF,TGTGCCAGCCGCCTATATGGGAGCCCGCCCAATGAGCAGTTCTTC
few,NA,TRBV6-1,TRBJ2-4,CASRPDPGAAKNIQYF,TGTGCCAGCAGACCGGATCCAGGGGCAGCCAAAAACATTCAGTACTTC
few,NA,TRBV7-6,TRBJ2-1,CASSDNSGVYNEQFF,TGTGCCAGCAGCGATAATAGCGGAGTTTATAATGAGCAGTTCTTC
few,NA,TRBV6-1,TRBJ1-2,CASSVPSSGWGRYGYTF,TGTGCCAGCAGTGTCCCTTCATCAGGGTGGGGACGCTATGGCTACACCTTC
NA,NA,TRBV20-1,TRBJ2-5,CSAGGAPQSAQYF,TGCAGTGCTGGGGGGGCCCCTCAATCCGCCCAGTACTTC
NA,NA,TRBV25-1,TRBJ2-5,CASRKEAKTQYF,TGTGCCAGCCGAAAGGAAGCGAAGACCCAGTACTTC
NA,NA,TRBV20-1,TRBJ1-2,CSASPGDYYGYTF,TGCAGTGCGTCGCCCGGGGACTACTATGGCTACACCTTC
many,NA,TRBV12-3/TRBV12-4,TRBJ2-1,CASRIGFPNNEQFF,TGTGCCAGCAGGATAGGGTTCCCCAACAATGAGCAGTTCTTC
many,TRBD2,TRBV4-2,TRBJ2-5,CASDSGRAQETQYF,TGTGCCAGCGATAGCGGGAGGGCCCAAGAGACCCAGTACTTC
few,NA,TRBV6-1,TRBJ2-7,CASSKARGGIYAEQYF,TGTGCCAGCAGCAAGGCTAGAGGAGGGATCTACGCGGAGCAGTACTTC
few,TRBD1,TRBV9,TRBJ2-7,CASSVAEGASLYEQYF,TGTGCCAGCAGCGTAGCTGAGGGGGCATCACTCTACGAGCAGTACTTC
NA,NA,TRBV9,TRBJ1-1,CASSVRGGNTEAFF,TGTGCCAGCAGCGTAAGGGGGGGAAACACTGAAGCGTTCTTT
few,NA,TRBV29-1,TRBJ2-5,CSVVTGGQWGQYF,TGCAGCGTTGTAACCGGGGGACAATGGGGCCAGTACTTC
NA,NA,TRBV11-3,TRBJ2-3,CASSSGTPRGTQYF,TGTGCCAGCAGCTCCGGGACTCCCCGAGGGACGCAGTATTTT
few,NA,TRBV7-6,TRBJ2-6,CASRQNPAREISGANVLTF,TGTGCCAGCAGGCAGAACCCAGCCCGGGAGATCTCTGGGGCCAACGTCCTGACTTTC
few,NA,TRBV5-6,TRBJ2-7,CASSFQREQYF,TGTGCCAGCAGCTTCCAGCGGGAGCAGTACTTC
NA,TRBD1,TRBV29-1,TRBJ2-1,CSARTGVKYNEQFF,TGCAGCGCCCGGACAGGGGTAAAATACAATGAGCAGTTCTTC
few,TRBD2,TRBV7-6,TRBJ2-2,CASSQRRGRAGNTGELFF,TGTGCCAGCAGTCAGAGACGGGGGAGGGCCGGGAACACCGGGGAGCTGTTTTTT
few,NA,TRBV5-8,TRBJ1-5,CASSPKRRNSNQPQHF,TGTGCCAGCAGCCCGAAGCGGAGAAATAGCAATCAGCCCCAGCATTTT